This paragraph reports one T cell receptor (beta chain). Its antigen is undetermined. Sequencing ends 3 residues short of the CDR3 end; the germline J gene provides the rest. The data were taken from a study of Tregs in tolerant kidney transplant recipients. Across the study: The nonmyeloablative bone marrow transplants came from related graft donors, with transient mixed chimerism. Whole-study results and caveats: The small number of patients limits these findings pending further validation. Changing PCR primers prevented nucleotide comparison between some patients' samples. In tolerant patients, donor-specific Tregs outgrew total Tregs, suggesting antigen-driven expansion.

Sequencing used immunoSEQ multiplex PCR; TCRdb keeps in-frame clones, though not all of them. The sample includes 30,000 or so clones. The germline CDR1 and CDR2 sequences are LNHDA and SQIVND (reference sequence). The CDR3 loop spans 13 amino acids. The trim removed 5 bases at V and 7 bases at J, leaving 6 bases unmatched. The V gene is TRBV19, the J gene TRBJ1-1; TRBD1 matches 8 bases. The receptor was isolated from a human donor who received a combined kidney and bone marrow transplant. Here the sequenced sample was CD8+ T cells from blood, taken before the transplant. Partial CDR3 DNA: TGTGCCAGTAGTCCCCGGACAGGGATTGAA. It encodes CASSPRTGIE. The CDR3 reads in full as CASSPRTGIEAFF.